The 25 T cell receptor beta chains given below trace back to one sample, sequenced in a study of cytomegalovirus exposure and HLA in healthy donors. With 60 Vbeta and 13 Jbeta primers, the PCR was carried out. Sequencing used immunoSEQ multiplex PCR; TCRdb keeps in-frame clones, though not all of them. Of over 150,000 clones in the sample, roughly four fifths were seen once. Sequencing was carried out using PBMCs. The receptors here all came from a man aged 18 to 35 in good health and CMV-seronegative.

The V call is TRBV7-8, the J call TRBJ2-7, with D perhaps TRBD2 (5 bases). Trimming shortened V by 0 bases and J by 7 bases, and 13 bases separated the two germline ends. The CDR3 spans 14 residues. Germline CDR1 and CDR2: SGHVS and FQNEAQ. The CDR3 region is CASSLAGRRREQYF. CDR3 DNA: TGTGCCAGCAGCTTAGCGGGCCGGAGGCGGGAGCAGTACTTC.

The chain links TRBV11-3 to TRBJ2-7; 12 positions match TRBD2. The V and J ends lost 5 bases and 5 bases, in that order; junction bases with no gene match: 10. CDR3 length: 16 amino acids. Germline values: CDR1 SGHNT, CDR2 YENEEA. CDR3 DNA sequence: TGTGCCAGCAGCCACCGGACTAGCGGGATGCTGGACGAGCAGTACTTC. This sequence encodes CASSHRTSGMLDEQYF.

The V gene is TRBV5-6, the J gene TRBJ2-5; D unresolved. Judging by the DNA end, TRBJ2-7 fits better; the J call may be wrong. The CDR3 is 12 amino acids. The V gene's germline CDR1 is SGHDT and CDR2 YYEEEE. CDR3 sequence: CASSLDNYEQYF. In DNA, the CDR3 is TGTGCCAGCAGCTTGGACAACTACGAGCAGTACTTC.

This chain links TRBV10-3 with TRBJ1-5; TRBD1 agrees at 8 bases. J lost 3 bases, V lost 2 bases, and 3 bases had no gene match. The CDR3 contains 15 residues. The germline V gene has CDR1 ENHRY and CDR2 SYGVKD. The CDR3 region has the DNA TGTGCCATCAGTGAGAACAGGGGGAACAATCAGCCCCAGCATTTT. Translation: CAISENRGNNQPQHF.

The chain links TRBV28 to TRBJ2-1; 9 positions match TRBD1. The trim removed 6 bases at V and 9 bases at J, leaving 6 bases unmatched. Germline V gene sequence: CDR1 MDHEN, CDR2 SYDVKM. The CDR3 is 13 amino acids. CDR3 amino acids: CASRQGASAEQFF. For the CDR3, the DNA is TGTGCCAGCAGACAGGGGGCTAGTGCTGAGCAGTTCTTC.

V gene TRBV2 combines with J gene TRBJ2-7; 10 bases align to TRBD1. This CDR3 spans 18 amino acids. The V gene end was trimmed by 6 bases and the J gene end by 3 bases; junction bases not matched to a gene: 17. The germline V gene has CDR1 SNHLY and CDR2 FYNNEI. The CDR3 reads CASSPPVSSGQGLYEQYF. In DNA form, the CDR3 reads TGTGCCAGCAGCCCCCCGGTATCATCGGGACAGGGGCTCTACGAGCAGTACTTC.

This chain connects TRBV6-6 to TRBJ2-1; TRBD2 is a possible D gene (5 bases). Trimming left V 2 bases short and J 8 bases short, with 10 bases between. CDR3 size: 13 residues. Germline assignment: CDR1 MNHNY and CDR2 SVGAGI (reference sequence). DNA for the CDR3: TGTGCCAGCAGTTACGAGGGTTTCGATGAGCAGTTCTTC. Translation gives CASSYEGFDEQFF.

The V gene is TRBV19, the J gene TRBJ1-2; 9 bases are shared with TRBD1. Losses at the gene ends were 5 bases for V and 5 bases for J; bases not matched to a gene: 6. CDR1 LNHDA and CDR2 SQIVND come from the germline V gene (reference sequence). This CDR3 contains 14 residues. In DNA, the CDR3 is TGTGCCAGTAGTGCCGGGACAGGGAGGTATGGCTACACCTTC. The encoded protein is CASSAGTGRYGYTF.

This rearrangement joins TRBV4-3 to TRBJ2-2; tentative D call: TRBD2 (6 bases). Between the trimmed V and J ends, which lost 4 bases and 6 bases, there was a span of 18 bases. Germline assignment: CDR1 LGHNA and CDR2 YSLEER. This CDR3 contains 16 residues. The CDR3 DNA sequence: TGCGCCAGCAGCCGCTCCGGGGGACGAGGGGCCGGGGAGCTGTTTTTT. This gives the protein CASSRSGGRGAGELFF.

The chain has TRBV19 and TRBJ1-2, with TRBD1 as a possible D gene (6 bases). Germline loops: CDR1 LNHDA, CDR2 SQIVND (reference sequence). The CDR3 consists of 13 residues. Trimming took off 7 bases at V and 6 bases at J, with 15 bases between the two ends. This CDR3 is CASNQRTANGYTF. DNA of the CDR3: TGTGCCAGTAATCAACGGACAGCGAATGGCTACACCTTC.

In DNA, the CDR3 is TGTGCCATCAGTGATGGCCCGAACACTGAAGCTTTCTTT. This sequence encodes CAISDGPNTEAFF. The V and J genes are TRBV10-3 and TRBJ1-1, with D uncertain. V was cut by 3 bases and J by 1 base, with 6 bases left in between. The germline CDR1 and CDR2 sequences are ENHRY and SYGVKD. CDR3 length equals 13 residues.

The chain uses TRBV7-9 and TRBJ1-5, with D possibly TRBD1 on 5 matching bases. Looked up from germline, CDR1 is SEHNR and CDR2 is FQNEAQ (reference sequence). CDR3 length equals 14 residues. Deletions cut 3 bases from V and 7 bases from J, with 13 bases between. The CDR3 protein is CASSLGGKVQPQHF. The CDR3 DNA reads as TGTGCCAGCAGCTTGGGGGGGAAGGTACAGCCCCAGCATTTT. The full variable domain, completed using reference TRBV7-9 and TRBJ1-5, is DTGVSQNPRHKITKRGQNVTFRCDPISEHNRLYWYRQTLGQGPEFLTYFQNEAQLEKSRLLSDRFSAERPKGSFSTLEIQRTEQGDSAMYLCASSLGGKVQPQHFGDGTRLSIL.

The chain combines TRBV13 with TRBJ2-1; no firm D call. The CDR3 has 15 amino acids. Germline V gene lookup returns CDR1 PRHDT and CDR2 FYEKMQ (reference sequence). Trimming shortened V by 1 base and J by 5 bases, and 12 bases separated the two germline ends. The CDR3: CASSLEREQNNEQFF. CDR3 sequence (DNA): TGTGCCAGCAGCTTAGAGCGCGAGCAAAACAATGAGCAGTTCTTC. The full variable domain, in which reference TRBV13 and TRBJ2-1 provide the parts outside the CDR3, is AAGVIQSPRHLIKEKRETATLKCYPIPRHDTVYWYQQGPGQDPQFLISFYEKMQSDKGSIPDRFSAQQFSDYHSELNMSSLELGDSALYFCASSLEREQNNEQFFGPGTRLTVL.

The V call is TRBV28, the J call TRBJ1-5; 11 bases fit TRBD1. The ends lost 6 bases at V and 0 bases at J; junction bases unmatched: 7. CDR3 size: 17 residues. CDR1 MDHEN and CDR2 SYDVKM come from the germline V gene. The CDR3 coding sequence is TGTGCCAGCAGCCCTGGACAGGGGGCGGATAGCAATCAGCCCCAGCATTTT. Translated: CASSPGQGADSNQPQHF.

The CDR3 protein is CASSFPRGLVGYTF. The DNA for the CDR3 is TGTGCCAGCAGTTTCCCCAGGGGGCTTGTTGGCTACACCTTC. The chain links TRBV28 to TRBJ1-2, with 8 bases that match TRBD1. The junction had 7 bases not matched to a gene; V was cut back by 3 bases and J by 7 bases. The germline gives CDR1 MDHEN, CDR2 SYDVKM. The CDR3 loop spans 14 amino acids.

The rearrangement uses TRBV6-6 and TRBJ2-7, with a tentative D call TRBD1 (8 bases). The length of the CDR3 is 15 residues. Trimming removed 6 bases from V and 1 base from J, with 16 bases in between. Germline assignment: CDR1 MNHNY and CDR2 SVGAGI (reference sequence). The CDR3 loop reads CASRANRGGSYEQYF. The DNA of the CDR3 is TGTGCCAGCAGGGCCAACAGGGGGGGGTCCTACGAGCAGTACTTC.

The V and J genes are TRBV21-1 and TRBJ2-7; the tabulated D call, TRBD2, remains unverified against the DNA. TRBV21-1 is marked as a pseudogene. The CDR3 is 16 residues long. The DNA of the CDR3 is TGTGCCAGCAGCAAAGATCCGGGACTAGCGGGATGCGAGCAGTACTTC. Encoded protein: CASSKDPGLAGCEQYF.

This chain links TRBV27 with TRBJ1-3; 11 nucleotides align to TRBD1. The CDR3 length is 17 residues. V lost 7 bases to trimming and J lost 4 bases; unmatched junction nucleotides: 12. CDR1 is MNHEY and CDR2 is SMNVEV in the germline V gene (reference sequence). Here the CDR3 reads CASTPSWDRGTGNTIYF. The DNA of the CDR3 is TGTGCCAGCACCCCGAGCTGGGACAGGGGGACAGGAAACACCATATATTTT.

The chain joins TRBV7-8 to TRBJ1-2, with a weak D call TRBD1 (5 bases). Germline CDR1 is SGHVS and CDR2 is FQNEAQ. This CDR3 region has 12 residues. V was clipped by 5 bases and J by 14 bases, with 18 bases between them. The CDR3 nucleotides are TGTGCCAGCAGCCCTCAGGCAGGGAAATTGACCTTC. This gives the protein CASSPQAGKLTF. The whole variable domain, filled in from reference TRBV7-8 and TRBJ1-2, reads GAGVSQSPRYKVAKRGQDVALRCDPISGHVSLFWYQQALGQGPEFLTYFQNEAQLDKSGLPSDRFFAERPEGSVSTLKIQRTQQEDSAVYLCASSPQAGKLTFGSGTRLTVV.

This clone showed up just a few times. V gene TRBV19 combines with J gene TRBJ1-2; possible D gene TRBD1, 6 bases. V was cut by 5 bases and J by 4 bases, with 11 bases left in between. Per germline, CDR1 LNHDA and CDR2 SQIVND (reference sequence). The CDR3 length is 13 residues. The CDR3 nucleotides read TGTGCCAGTAGTCCCCAGGGGTTCTATGGCTACACCTTC. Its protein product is CASSPQGFYGYTF. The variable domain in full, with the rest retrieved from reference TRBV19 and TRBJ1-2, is DGGITQSPKYLFRKEGQNVTLSCEQNLNHDAMYWYRQDPGQGLRLIYYSQIVNDFQKGDIAEGYSVSREKKESFPLTVTSAQKNPTAFYLCASSPQGFYGYTFGSGTRLTVV.

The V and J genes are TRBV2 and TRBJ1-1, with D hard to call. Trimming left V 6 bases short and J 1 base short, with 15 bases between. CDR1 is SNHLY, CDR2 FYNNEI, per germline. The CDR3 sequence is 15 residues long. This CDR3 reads CASSLDGGWNTEAFF. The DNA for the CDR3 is TGTGCCAGCAGCCTGGACGGAGGTTGGAACACTGAAGCTTTCTTT.

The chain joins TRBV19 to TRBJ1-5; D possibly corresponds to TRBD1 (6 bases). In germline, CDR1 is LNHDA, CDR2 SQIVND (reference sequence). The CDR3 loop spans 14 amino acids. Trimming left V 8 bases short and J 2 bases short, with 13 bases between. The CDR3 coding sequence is TGTGCCAGTCACTGGACAGCACGCAATCAGCCCCAGCATTTT. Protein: CASHWTARNQPQHF.

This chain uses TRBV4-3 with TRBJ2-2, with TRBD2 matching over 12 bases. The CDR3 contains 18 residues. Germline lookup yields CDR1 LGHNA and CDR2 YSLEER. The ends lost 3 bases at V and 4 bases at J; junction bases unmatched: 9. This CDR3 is CASSHGRGLAGPTGELFF. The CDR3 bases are TGCGCCAGCAGCCACGGGAGGGGACTAGCGGGTCCCACCGGGGAGCTGTTTTTT.

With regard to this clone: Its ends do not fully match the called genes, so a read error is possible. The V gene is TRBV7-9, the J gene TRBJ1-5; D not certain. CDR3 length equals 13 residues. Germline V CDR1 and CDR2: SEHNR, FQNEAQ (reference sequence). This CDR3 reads CSSSLTDNQPQHF. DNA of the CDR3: TGTTCCAGCAGCTTAACAGATAATCAGCCCCAGCATTTT.

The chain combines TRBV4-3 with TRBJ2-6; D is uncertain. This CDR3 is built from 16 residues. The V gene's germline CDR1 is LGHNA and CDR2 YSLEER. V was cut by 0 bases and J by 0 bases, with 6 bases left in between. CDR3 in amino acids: CASSQEGSSGANVLTF. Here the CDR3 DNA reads TGCGCCAGCAGCCAAGAGGGCAGCTCTGGGGCCAACGTCCTGACTTTC.